Listed below are T cell receptor beta chains from one sample, sequenced in a study of T cells in Graves' hyperthyroidism and ophthalmopathy. TCRdb fed the multiplex PCR reads into MiXCR, producing one record per CDR3 protein. In the table there are some 600,000 distinct CDR3 sequences, around 13% of which are singletons. The specimen sequenced was blood. Receptor source: a woman aged 25 to 39 with Graves' hyperthyroidism that later progressed to Graves' ophthalmopathy. CDR3s include the opening cysteine and the closing phenylalanine or tryptophan. The order of the fields is D gene, J gene, clone size, V gene, CDR3 DNA, CDR3 protein. D genes are given only for firm matches. Part of the rows lack a size; the others show once, few, many or a class for expanded clones.

NA,TRBJ2-1,many,TRBV20-1,TGCAGTGCTAGGGCCCAGGGGAATGAGCAGTTCTTC,CSARAQGNEQFF
NA,TRBJ1-6,many,TRBV12-3/TRBV12-4,TGTGCCAGGCGGACCCGTCGGCAGAATTCACCCCTCCACTTT,CARRTRRQNSPLHF
TRBD2,TRBJ2-1,many,TRBV7-8,TGTGCCAGCAGCTTAGGGGCGGGAGTCAGTTCCTACAATGAGCAGTTCTTC,CASSLGAGVSSYNEQFF
TRBD1,TRBJ2-6,few,TRBV7-9,TGTGCCAGCAGCTCGCAGACAGGGAGCTCTGGGGCCAACGTCCTGACTTTC,CASSSQTGSSGANVLTF
TRBD1,TRBJ2-5,few,TRBV7-3,TGTGCCAGCAGTCGTGGACAGGGCTTAGAGACCCAGTACTTC,CASSRGQGLETQYF
NA,TRBJ1-1,many,TRBV18,TGTGCCAGCTCACCACGTGACATGAACACTGAAGCTTTCTTT,CASSPRDMNTEAFF
TRBD2,TRBJ2-1,many,TRBV7-2,TGTGCCAGCAGCCTCAGCGGGAGCGGGTATGGTGAGCAGTTCTTC,CASSLSGSGYGEQFF
TRBD2,TRBJ2-1,many,TRBV7-9,TGTGCCAGCAGCTTAGCCCGAGCGGGAGGGCCCTTCCATGAGCAGTTCTTC,CASSLARAGGPFHEQFF
NA,TRBJ1-5,many,TRBV20-1,TGCAGTGCGATTGTTGGCAATCAGCCCCAGCATTTT,CSAIVGNQPQHF
NA,TRBJ2-5,NA,TRBV15,TGTGCCACCGGGGAGACGGAGGCCCAGTACTTC,CATGETEAQYF
NA,TRBJ1-2,NA,TRBV12-3/TRBV12-4,TGTGCCAGCAGTTCCAGGGCGGGTTTGTATGGCTACACCTTC,CASSSRAGLYGYTF
NA,TRBJ2-1,many,TRBV19,TGTGCCAGTAGTATAGGCCAGGATTACAATGAGCAGTTCTTC,CASSIGQDYNEQFF
NA,TRBJ1-5,many,TRBV9,TGTGCCAGCAGCGTAGAACTGCCCCAGCATTTT,CASSVELPQHF
NA,TRBJ2-5,NA,TRBV4-3,TGCGCCAGCAGCCAATCTTGGCCTCAAGAGACCCAGTACTTC,CASSQSWPQETQYF
TRBD2,TRBJ2-7,NA,TRBV4-2,TGTGCCAGCAGCCAAGCTAGCGGGAGGAGCGAGCAGTACTTC,CASSQASGRSEQYF
NA,TRBJ2-1,NA,TRBV25-1,TGTGCCAGCAGTGAGGTCGACAGGTACAATGAGCAGTTCTTC,CASSEVDRYNEQFF
TRBD1,TRBJ2-3,many,TRBV12-3/TRBV12-4,TGTGCCAGCAGTTGGGACAGCCGCGCTAGCACAGATACGCAGTATTTT,CASSWDSRASTDTQYF
NA,TRBJ1-1,NA,TRBV6-5,TGTGCCAGCAGTTACTCGACTGGCAGTCATATGGACACTGAAGCTTTCTTT,CASSYSTGSHMDTEAFF
NA,TRBJ2-7,many,TRBV6-2/TRBV6-3,TGTGCCAGCAGCTACCTTTACGAGCAGTACTTC,CASSYLYEQYF
TRBD2,TRBJ2-5,few,TRBV19,TGTGCCAGTAGTATAGAGACTAGCGGGAGAGAGACCCAGTACTTC,CASSIETSGRETQYF
NA,TRBJ2-3,many,TRBV5-1,TGCGCCAGCAGCTTGGACTCTACTAGCACAGATACGCAGTATTTT,CASSLDSTSTDTQYF
NA,TRBJ1-1,many,TRBV11-2,TGTGCCAGCAGCTTCGCAATGGGGCGGGACCGACACGCTGCTTTCTTT,CASSFAMGRDRHAAFF
NA,TRBJ2-1,many,TRBV11-1,TGTGCCAGCAGCGGGCAGACCCCGAGCTCCTACAATGAGCAGTTCTTC,CASSGQTPSSYNEQFF
NA,TRBJ2-7,many,TRBV7-2,TGTGCCAGCAGCTTATGGGGCGGCAGCTACGAGCAGTACTTC,CASSLWGGSYEQYF
NA,TRBJ1-4,NA,TRBV12-3/TRBV12-4,TGTGCCAGCAGTTTAGAAGTCGGAGCAGGGACGAAACTGTTTTTT,CASSLEVGAGTKLFF
NA,TRBJ2-7,many,TRBV7-9,TGTGCCAGCAGCTCTTTGACGGCAGCCTACGAGCAGTACTTC,CASSSLTAAYEQYF
NA,TRBJ1-2,few,TRBV30,TGTGCCTGGAGTGAGGAGGCACCCAATGGCTACACCTTC,CAWSEEAPNGYTF